The clone carrying this T cell receptor beta chain occurred a few times. Its antigen is as yet unknown. Expressed TCRB transcripts got sequenced, as all isolated RNA was reverse transcribed. Sequencing used immunoSEQ multiplex PCR; TCRdb keeps in-frame clones, though not all of them. Of a few hundred thousand clones listed, more than 11% are singletons. The data are from a study of beta chain features in type 1 diabetes. The study, taken as a whole, reports: Relative to healthy donors, patients appeared to have naive, central memory and Treg TCRB repertoires that were more similar. Among all four CD4+ subsets, Type 1 diabetes patients had TCRB CDR3s that were moderately but significantly shorter.

This CDR3 comprises 18 residues. From germline, CDR1 is SGHDT and CDR2 YYEEEE. Trimming removed 4 bases from V and 1 base from J; junction bases left unmatched: 14. J is TRBJ1-1 and V is TRBV5-6, with 9 bases aligning to TRBD1. Specimen: naive CD4+ T cells from blood. The origin of this receptor is a man aged 25 to 40 in good health. CDR3 coding DNA: TGTGCCAGCAGCCCAATCATGGCGGGGACAGGGAAGAACACTGAAGCTTTCTTT. As protein: CASSPIMAGTGKNTEAFF.